A selection of T cell receptor beta chains follows, all from one sample in a study of blood T cell repertoires in COVID-19. Libraries were prepared by immunoSEQ multiplex PCR; TCRdb keeps only in-frame clonotypes and omits some of them. The data hold approximately 200,000 clones, with around nine tenths observed a single time. Sequencing input: peripheral blood. These TCRs come from a man between 60 and 75 years old who had recovered from COVID-19. CDR3s include the opening cysteine and the closing phenylalanine or tryptophan. D genes are given only for firm matches. Rows may omit the clone size; those that give it use once, few, many or a size class.

d_call	j_call	clone_size	v_call	cdr3_aa	cdr3_nt
.	TRBJ1-5	once	TRBV30	CAWSERRDQPQHF	TGTGCCTGGAGTGAGAGGAGGGATCAGCCCCAGCATTTT
TRBD1	TRBJ2-1	.	TRBV11-2	CASSLASRPGQPYNEQFF	TGTGCCAGCAGCTTAGCCAGTAGGCCGGGACAGCCCTACAATGAGCAGTTCTTC
.	TRBJ2-5	.	TRBV6-2/TRBV6-3	CASSYGTLYQETQYF	TGTGCCAGCAGTTACGGGACTTTGTACCAAGAGACCCAGTACTTC
TRBD1	TRBJ2-6	.	TRBV7-3	CASSFSQGAGGANVLTF	TGTGCCAGCAGCTTTTCCCAGGGGGCGGGAGGGGCCAACGTCCTGACTTTC
.	TRBJ1-1	few	TRBV3-1/TRBV3-2	CASSPGGEAFF	TGTGCCAGCAGCCCCGGGGGGGAGGCTTTCTTT
TRBD2	TRBJ2-7	.	TRBV6-1	CASSEPSRREGEQYF	TGTGCCAGCAGTGAACCCTCCAGGCGGGAGGGCGAGCAGTACTTC
.	TRBJ2-1	.	TRBV12-3/TRBV12-4	CASSFSVRQFF	TGTGCCAGCAGTTTCTCCGTTCGGCAGTTCTTC
.	TRBJ1-1	once	TRBV5-4	CASSRGLLSNTEAFF	TGTGCCAGCAGCAGGGGACTCCTATCAAACACTGAAGCTTTCTTT
.	TRBJ2-1	.	TRBV10-3	CAISGAIGGRRDEQFF	TGTGCCATCAGTGGTGCCATTGGAGGGCGTCGGGATGAGCAGTTCTTC
.	TRBJ1-3	.	TRBV9	CASSGIGGSSGNTIYF	TGTGCCAGCAGCGGGATTGGTGGGAGCTCTGGAAACACCATATATTTT
TRBD2	TRBJ2-1	.	TRBV5-1	CASSLGLAGINEQFF	TGCGCCAGCAGCTTAGGACTAGCGGGTATCAATGAGCAGTTCTTC
TRBD1	TRBJ1-5	.	TRBV6-5	CASGGQGAQPQHF	TGTGCCAGCGGGGGACAGGGGGCCCAGCCCCAGCATTTT
TRBD2	TRBJ2-3	once	TRBV7-3	CASSLLAGGTDTQYF	TGTGCCAGCAGCTTACTAGCGGGAGGCACAGATACGCAGTATTTT
TRBD2	TRBJ2-7	few	TRBV11-2	CASSLGSSGRADEQYF	TGTGCCAGCAGCTTAGGAAGTAGCGGGAGGGCCGACGAGCAGTACTTC
TRBD2	TRBJ2-2	.	TRBV10-1	CASSSLAGHANTGELFF	TGCGCCAGCAGTTCACTAGCGGGACATGCGAACACCGGGGAGCTGTTTTTT
TRBD1	TRBJ1-3	.	TRBV5-1	CASSLATGAGNTIYF	TGCGCCAGCAGCTTGGCGACAGGGGCTGGAAACACCATATATTTT
.	TRBJ1-2	few	TRBV7-8	CASSFVNEGAGGYTF	TGTGCCAGCAGCTTCGTCAACGAGGGTGCTGGGGGCTACACCTTC
.	TRBJ2-1	.	TRBV5-1	CASSLQEEQFF	TGCGCCAGCAGCCTACAGGAGGAGCAGTTCTTC
TRBD2	TRBJ2-5	.	TRBV19	CASSTARLAGGSETQYF	TGTGCCAGTAGTACTGCCCGACTAGCGGGAGGCAGTGAGACCCAGTACTTC
.	TRBJ2-5	.	TRBV2	CASSDGSAGTKETQYF	TGTGCCAGCAGTGATGGGTCAGCAGGGACAAAAGAGACCCAGTACTTC
TRBD2	TRBJ2-7	.	TRBV7-8	CASIPGLAFRYEQYF	TGTGCCAGCATCCCCGGACTAGCATTTCGGTACGAGCAGTACTTC
TRBD1	TRBJ1-2	.	TRBV28	CASSSRDRGSYTF	TGTGCCAGCAGCTCCCGGGACAGAGGATCCTACACCTTC
TRBD2	TRBJ2-1	.	TRBV6-2/TRBV6-3	CASSIGTSGRGEQFF	TGTGCCAGCAGCATTGGGACTAGCGGGAGGGGTGAGCAGTTCTTC
.	TRBJ2-3	.	TRBV6-4	CASSESRTDTQYF	TGTGCCAGCAGTGAGAGCCGCACAGATACGCAGTATTTT
.	TRBJ2-1	.	TRBV4-3	CASSQYSRGEQFF	TGCGCCAGCAGCCAATACTCCAGGGGTGAGCAGTTCTTC
.	TRBJ2-1	medium-sized	TRBV19	CASSMDRSSYNEQFF	TGTGCCAGTAGTATGGACAGAAGCTCCTACAATGAGCAGTTCTTC
TRBD1	TRBJ1-4	.	TRBV5-1	CASSSGQDNEKLFF	TGCGCCAGCAGCTCGGGACAGGATAATGAAAAACTGTTTTTT
TRBD2	TRBJ2-1	once	TRBV7-3	CASSLASGGVIEQFF	TGTGCCAGCAGCTTAGCTAGCGGGGGGGTCATTGAGCAGTTCTTC
.	TRBJ2-3	.	TRBV5-1	CASSKSTSTDTQYF	TGCGCCAGCAGCAAGTCAACTAGCACAGATACGCAGTATTTT
.	TRBJ2-3	.	TRBV5-1	CASSHYLPGHSTDTQYF	TGCGCCAGCAGCCATTACCTGCCAGGGCATAGCACAGATACGCAGTATTTT
.	TRBJ1-5	.	TRBV12-3/TRBV12-4	CASSASPNQPQHF	TGTGCCAGCAGCGCCAGTCCCAATCAGCCCCAGCATTTT
.	TRBJ1-1	once	TRBV7-2	CASRPRGTEAFF	TGTGCCAGCAGGCCCCGGGGAACTGAAGCTTTCTTT
TRBD1	TRBJ2-2	.	TRBV6-4	CASRTGTHTGELFF	TGTGCCAGCCGGACAGGGACACACACCGGGGAGCTGTTTTTT
.	TRBJ2-1	.	TRBV11-2	CASSLSLRLQYNEQFF	TGTGCCAGCAGCTTAAGTCTGAGACTCCAGTACAATGAGCAGTTCTTC
TRBD1	TRBJ1-3	few	TRBV7-6	CASSLGTGVENTIYF	TGTGCCAGCAGCTTAGGGACAGGAGTGGAAAACACCATATATTTT
.	TRBJ1-2	.	TRBV5-4	CASQGNNYGYTF	TGTGCCAGCCAGGGTAACAACTATGGCTACACCTTC
.	TRBJ2-7	.	TRBV3-1/TRBV3-2	CASSLGSYEQYF	TGTGCCAGCAGCCTCGGGTCCTACGAGCAGTACTTC
.	TRBJ1-1	.	TRBV6-5	CASSYGGSNTEAFF	TGTGCCAGCAGTTATGGGGGCTCGAACACTGAAGCTTTCTTT
TRBD1	TRBJ2-2	.	TRBV28	CASSSPGQGSGELFF	TGTGCCAGCAGTTCTCCGGGACAGGGGAGCGGGGAGCTGTTTTTT
.	TRBJ2-5	.	TRBV29-1	CSVVPGKKQETQYF	TGCAGCGTTGTCCCTGGCAAAAAACAAGAGACCCAGTACTTC
.	TRBJ2-3	.	TRBV9	CASSVGRFGVATQYF	TGTGCCAGCAGCGTAGGCCGCTTCGGGGTTGCTACGCAGTATTTT
TRBD2	TRBJ2-1	.	TRBV7-7	CASSPGTSGSNEQFF	TGTGCCAGCAGCCCAGGGACTAGCGGTTCGAATGAGCAGTTCTTC
.	TRBJ1-4	.	TRBV10-2	CASKQAATNEKLFF	TGCGCCAGCAAACAGGCTGCAACTAATGAAAAACTGTTTTTT
.	TRBJ1-4	.	TRBV18	CASSPPSATNEKLFF	TGTGCCAGCTCACCCCCGTCTGCGACTAATGAAAAACTGTTTTTT
.	TRBJ2-1	.	TRBV7-9	CASSLVVPGANEQFF	TGTGCCAGCAGCTTAGTTGTCCCGGGAGCCAATGAGCAGTTCTTC
.	TRBJ1-1	.	TRBV6-1	CASSEVGPFF	TGTGCCAGCAGTGAAGTGGGGCCTTTCTTT
TRBD2	TRBJ2-7	.	TRBV3-1/TRBV3-2	CASSQGGGTSLVQYF	TGTGCCAGCAGCCAAGGGGGGGGGACTTCCTTAGTGCAGTACTTC
TRBD1	TRBJ1-2	.	TRBV28	CASSSGTVSWGYTF	TGTGCCAGCAGTTCCGGGACAGTATCCTGGGGCTACACCTTC